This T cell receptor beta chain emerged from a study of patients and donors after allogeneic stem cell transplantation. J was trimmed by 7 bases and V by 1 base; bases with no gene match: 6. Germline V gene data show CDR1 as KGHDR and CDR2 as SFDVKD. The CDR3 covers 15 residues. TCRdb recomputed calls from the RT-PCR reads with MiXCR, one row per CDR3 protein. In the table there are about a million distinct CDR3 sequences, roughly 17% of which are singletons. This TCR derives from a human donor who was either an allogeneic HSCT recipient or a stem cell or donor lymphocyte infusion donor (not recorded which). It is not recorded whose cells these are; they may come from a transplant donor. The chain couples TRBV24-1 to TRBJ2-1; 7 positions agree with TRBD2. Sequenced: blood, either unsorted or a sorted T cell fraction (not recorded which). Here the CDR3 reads CATSDFKRGGNEQFF. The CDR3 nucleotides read TGTGCCACCAGTGATTTCAAGCGGGGCGGTAATGAGCAGTTCTTC.